Shown below are 6 T cell receptor beta chains from a single sample sequenced in a study of CD8 T cells in Susac syndrome. The RNA, about 0.45 to 1 ug, was put through reverse transcription using random hexamers. TCRdb re-called the immunoSEQ multiplex PCR reads with MiXCR, one entry per CDR3 protein. This table has about 300,000 distinct CDR3 sequences, about 91% appearing once. The sequenced material came from CD8+ T cells from PBMCs. The receptors shown here come from a human donor with multiple sclerosis.

J is TRBJ2-5 and V is TRBV6-5; TRBD1 or TRBD2 may be the D gene (6 bases each). The CDR3 sequence is 15 residues long. CDR1 is MNHEY and CDR2 is SVGAGI in the germline V gene. V gave up 0 bases and J gave up 5 bases, with 13 bases separating them. The CDR3 reads CASSYSWRGKETQYF. The CDR3 coding sequence is TGTGCCAGCAGTTACTCCTGGAGGGGGAAGGAGACCCAGTACTTC.

This chain joins TRBV27 and TRBJ2-1; 9 bases line up with TRBD1. With 5 bases clipped from V and 0 bases from J, the junction kept 5 bases outside the gene matches. This CDR3 is 16 amino acids long. CDR1 is MNHEY and CDR2 is SMNVEV in the germline V gene (reference sequence). CDR3 coding DNA: TGTGCCAGCAGTCCCCAGACAGGGGGCTCCTACAATGAGCAGTTCTTC. This gives the protein CASSPQTGGSYNEQFF.

The rearrangement links TRBV20-1 to TRBJ2-7; TRBD1 might be the D (5 bases). Germline CDR1 and CDR2: DFQATT and SNEGSKA (reference sequence). V shed 3 bases and J shed 4 bases, with 22 bases lying between them. The CDR3 totals 16 residues. The chain's CDR3 is CSARDPQQALSYEQYF. The CDR3 DNA is TGCAGTGCTAGGGATCCCCAACAGGCACTATCATACGAGCAGTACTTC.

The rearrangement links TRBV27 to TRBJ2-1, with D possibly TRBD1 on 6 matching bases. Germline V lookup: CDR1 MNHEY, CDR2 SMNVEV (reference sequence). Trimming removed 5 bases at V and 9 bases at J, with 20 bases between. The CDR3 runs 15 residues. The chain's CDR3 is CASSLTLTGKAEQFF. CDR3 coding DNA: TGTGCCAGCAGTCTCACCCTAACAGGGAAGGCTGAGCAGTTCTTC.

V gene TRBV30 combines with J gene TRBJ2-2, with D tentatively TRBD2 (5 bases). Germline V gene lookup returns CDR1 GTSNPN and CDR2 SVGIG (reference sequence). The CDR3 covers 16 residues. V gave up 2 bases and J gave up 1 base, with 14 bases separating them. CDR3 loop: CAWSSRRAGNTGELFF. CDR3 in DNA: TGTGCCTGGAGTTCCAGGCGGGCGGGGAACACCGGGGAGCTGTTTTTT.

The chain links TRBV28 to TRBJ1-2, with 8 bases lining up with TRBD1. The CDR3 contains 19 residues. V gave up 1 base and J gave up 5 bases; unmatched junction bases: 18. CDR1 and CDR2 (germline): MDHEN, SYDVKM. The CDR3 protein is CASSLSSPGGGSRKYGYTF. The DNA of the CDR3 is TGTGCCAGCAGTTTATCTTCCCCAGGGGGCGGTTCTCGGAAGTATGGCTACACCTTC.